This TCR beta chain was documented in a study of blood T cell repertoires in COVID-19 (TCRdb year 2020). Turning to the overall study: Samples covering the acute and convalescent phases of COVID-19 were provided by collaborators in the United States, Italy and Spain. The material from the prospective study consisted of cDNA or gDNA derived from T cells, B-cell-depleted T cells, or PBMCs. Subjects who had been exposed to COVID-19, were actively infected with it, or had recovered from it provided the deeply sampled blood TCRbeta repertoires that made up the dataset. The repertoires were made available in a free public database intended to serve as a resource for research on the immune response to SARS-CoV-2. The samples were drawn from two sources: the first 160 participants of the ongoing ImmuneRACE study, and over 1,000 subjects contributed by 6 global collaborators. Nearly every sample came with metadata listing a de-identified subject ID, COVID-19 status, age in years and sex. Where available, HLA class I and class II types were obtained from metadata supplied by the sample provider rather than from assay-based typing. General conclusions and limits of the study: Clinical and demographic metadata were provided uncurated, with the amount varying by source and participant.

The immunoSEQ Assay, a bias-controlled multiplex PCR, was used to amplify TCRbeta CDR3 regions from genomic DNA. As for how the authors treated the data: The number of nucleated cells in each sample was estimated by amplification of reference gene primers within the assay. To quantify the absolute abundance of each unique TCRbeta CDR3 rearrangement, sequence reads were collapsed and filtered. Productive Simpson clonality was computed per sample as the square root of Simpson's diversity index over productive rearrangements. As stored in TCRdb, this immuneACCESS dataset retains in-frame rearrangements with V and J assigned. A fraction of the clones does not appear; measured against another copy, unresolved V genes explain less than half of the discrepancy, and the remainder lacks a known reason. D and trimming come from the DNA, and the V and J calls and clone size come from that table. The sample has some 200,000 clones on record, roughly 80% of them singletons. The top ten constitute around a sixth of the sample.

CDR1 and CDR2 (SGDLS, YYNGEE) derive from the germline V gene. The CDR3 holds 17 amino acids from the cysteine to the phenylalanine. Just the 51-base CDR3 DNA is kept, in frame starting at base 1. Trimming takes 0 bases from V and 0 bases from J, and the germline ends sit 10 bases apart. Participants in the prospective study were aged 18 to 89 years, lived in 24 United States geographic areas, and enrolled through a virtual design. In the prospective study, participants were assigned to cohorts based on the clinical history participants reported in a screening survey and a study questionnaire. Recovered participants in ImmuneRACE Cohort 3 were defined by two consecutive negative NP/OP PCR tests, clearance by a healthcare professional, or resolution of symptoms. Mobile phlebotomists in the prospective study collected whole blood, serum and a nasopharyngeal or oropharyngeal swab from every participant. Participants in the prospective study had the option to provide additional blood draws and questionnaires over an approximately 2-month period. Before DNA extraction, blood samples from the prospective study were shipped at room temperature or frozen.

Details on this clone: The target of this receptor is not known. No much larger clone exists at a distance of one base, and base qualities are not known.

The clonotype comes from a woman aged 50 to 65 who had recovered from COVID-19. In this chain, TRBV9 is recombined with TRBJ1-6; the D gene identity is not certain. Sequencing was performed on PBMCs or T cells enriched from blood (not recorded which). The DNA sequence is given as TGTGCCAGCAGCGTAGAGGTTTCTAGCTCCTATAATTCACCCCTCCACTTT. Protein translation: CASSVEVSSSYNSPLHF.